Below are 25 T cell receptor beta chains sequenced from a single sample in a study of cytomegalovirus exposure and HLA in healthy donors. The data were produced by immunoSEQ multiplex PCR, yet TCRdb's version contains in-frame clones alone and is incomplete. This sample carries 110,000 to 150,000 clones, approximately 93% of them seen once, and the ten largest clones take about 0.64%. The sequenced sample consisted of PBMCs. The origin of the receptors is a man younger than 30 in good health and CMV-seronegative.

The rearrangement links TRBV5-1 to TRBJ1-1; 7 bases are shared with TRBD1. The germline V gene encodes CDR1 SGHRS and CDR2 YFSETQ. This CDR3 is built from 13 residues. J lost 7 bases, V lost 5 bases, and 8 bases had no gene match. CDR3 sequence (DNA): TGCGCCAGCAGACAGGGGCGTAAGGTTGAAGCTTTCTTT. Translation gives CASRQGRKVEAFF.

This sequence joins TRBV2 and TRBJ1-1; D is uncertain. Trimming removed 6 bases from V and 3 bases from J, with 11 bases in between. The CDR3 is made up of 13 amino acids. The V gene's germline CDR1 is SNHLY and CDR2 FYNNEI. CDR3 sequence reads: CASSADWDTEAFF. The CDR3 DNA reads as TGTGCCAGCAGCGCGGACTGGGACACTGAAGCTTTCTTT.

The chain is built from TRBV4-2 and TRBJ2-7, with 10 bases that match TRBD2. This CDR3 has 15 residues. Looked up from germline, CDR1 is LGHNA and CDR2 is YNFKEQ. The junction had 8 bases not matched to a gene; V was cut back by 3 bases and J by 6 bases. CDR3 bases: TGTGCCAGCAGCCAGGGAAGCGGGGGGGCAGGCGAGCAGTACTTC. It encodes CASSQGSGGAGEQYF.

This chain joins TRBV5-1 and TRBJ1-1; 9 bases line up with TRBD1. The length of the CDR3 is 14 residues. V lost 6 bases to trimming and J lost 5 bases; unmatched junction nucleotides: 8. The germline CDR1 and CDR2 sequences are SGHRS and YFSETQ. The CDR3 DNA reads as TGCGCCAGCAACATGATGACAGGGGGAACTGAAGCTTTCTTT. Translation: CASNMMTGGTEAFF.

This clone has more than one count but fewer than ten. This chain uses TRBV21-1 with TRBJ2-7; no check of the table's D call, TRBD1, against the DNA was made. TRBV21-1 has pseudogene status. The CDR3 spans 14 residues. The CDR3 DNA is TGTGCCAGCAGCAAGACAGGGAGCTCCTACGAGCAGTACTTC. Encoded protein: CASSKTGSSYEQYF.

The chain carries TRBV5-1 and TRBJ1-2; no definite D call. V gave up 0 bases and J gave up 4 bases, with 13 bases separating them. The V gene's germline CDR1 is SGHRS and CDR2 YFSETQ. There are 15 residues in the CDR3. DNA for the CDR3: TGCGCCAGCAGCTTGGGCCCCGAGACATTCTATGGCTACACCTTC. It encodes CASSLGPETFYGYTF.

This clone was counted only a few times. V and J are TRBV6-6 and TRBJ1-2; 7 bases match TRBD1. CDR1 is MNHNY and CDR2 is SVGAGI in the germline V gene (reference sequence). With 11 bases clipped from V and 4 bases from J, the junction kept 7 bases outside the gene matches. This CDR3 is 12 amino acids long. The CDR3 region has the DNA TGTGCCGGGGAGGACAGGATCTATGGCTACACCTTC. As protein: CAGEDRIYGYTF.

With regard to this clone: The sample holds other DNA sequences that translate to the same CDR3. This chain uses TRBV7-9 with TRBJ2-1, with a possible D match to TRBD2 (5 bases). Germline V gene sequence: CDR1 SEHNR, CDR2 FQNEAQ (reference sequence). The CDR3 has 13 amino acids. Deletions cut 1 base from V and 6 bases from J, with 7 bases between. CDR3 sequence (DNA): TGTGCCAGCAGCTTAGGCGGACTCAATGAGCAGTTCTTC. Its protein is CASSLGGLNEQFF.

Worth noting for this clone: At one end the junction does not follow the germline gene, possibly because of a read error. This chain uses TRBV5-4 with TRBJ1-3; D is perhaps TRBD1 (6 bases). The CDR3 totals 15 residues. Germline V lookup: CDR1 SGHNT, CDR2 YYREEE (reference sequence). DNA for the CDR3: TGTGCCAGCAGTTTGGACAGCAACTCTGGAAACACCATATATTTT. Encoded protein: CASSLDSNSGNTIYF.

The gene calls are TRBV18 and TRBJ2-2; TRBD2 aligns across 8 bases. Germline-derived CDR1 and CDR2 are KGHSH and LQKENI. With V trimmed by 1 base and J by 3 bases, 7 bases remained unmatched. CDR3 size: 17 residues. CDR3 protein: CASSPLLSSGYTGELFF. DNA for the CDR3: TGTGCCAGCTCACCACTCCTTTCTAGCGGGTACACCGGGGAGCTGTTTTTT.

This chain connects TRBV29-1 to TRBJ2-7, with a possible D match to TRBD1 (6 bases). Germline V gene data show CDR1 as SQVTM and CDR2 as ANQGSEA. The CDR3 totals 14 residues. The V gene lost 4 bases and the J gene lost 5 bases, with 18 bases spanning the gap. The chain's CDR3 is CSVVRGMGLNEQYF. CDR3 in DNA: TGCAGCGTTGTAAGGGGGATGGGGCTGAACGAGCAGTACTTC.

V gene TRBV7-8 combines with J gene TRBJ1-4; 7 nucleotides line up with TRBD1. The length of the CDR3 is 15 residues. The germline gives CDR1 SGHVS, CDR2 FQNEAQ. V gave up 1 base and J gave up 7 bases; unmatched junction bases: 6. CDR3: CASSLGVRGTEKLFF. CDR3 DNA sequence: TGTGCCAGCAGCTTAGGAGTCAGGGGGACTGAAAAACTGTTTTTT.

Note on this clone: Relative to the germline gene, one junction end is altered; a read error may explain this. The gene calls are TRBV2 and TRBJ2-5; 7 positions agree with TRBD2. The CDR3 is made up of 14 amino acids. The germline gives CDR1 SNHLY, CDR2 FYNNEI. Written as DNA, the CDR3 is TGTGCCCGAGGACAAAACGACCGGGACTACACAATCAACTTC. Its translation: CARGQNDRDYTINF.

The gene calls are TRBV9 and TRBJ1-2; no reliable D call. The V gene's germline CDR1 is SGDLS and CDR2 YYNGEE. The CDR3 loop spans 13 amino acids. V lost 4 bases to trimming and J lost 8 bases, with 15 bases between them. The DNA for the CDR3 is TGTGCCAGCAGCATACCGGGAAGGATCGGCTACACCTTC. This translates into CASSIPGRIGYTF. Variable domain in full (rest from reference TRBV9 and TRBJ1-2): DSGVTQTPKHLITATGQRVTLRCSPRSGDLSVYWYQQSLDQGLQFLIQYYNGEERAKGNILERFSAQQFPDLHSELNLSSLELGDSALYFCASSIPGRIGYTFGSGTRLTVV.

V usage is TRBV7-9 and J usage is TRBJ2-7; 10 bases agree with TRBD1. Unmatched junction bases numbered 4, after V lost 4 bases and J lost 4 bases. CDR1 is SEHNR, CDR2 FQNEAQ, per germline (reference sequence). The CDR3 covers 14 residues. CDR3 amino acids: CASSSGDRGYEQYF. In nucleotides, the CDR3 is TGTGCCAGCAGCTCAGGGGACAGGGGTTACGAGCAGTACTTC.

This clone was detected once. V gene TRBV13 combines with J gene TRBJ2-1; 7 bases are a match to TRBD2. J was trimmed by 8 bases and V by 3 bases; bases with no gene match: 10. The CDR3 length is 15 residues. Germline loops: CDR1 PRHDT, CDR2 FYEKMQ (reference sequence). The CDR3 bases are TGTGCCAGCAGCTTGAGCCGGACTAGTTGGCATGAGCAGTTCTTC. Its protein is CASSLSRTSWHEQFF.

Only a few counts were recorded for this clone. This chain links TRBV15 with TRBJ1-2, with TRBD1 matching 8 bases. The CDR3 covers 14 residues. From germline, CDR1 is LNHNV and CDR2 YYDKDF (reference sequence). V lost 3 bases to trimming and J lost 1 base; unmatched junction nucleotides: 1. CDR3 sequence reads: CATSRTGVNYGYTF. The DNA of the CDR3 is TGTGCCACCAGCAGGACAGGGGTTAACTATGGCTACACCTTC.

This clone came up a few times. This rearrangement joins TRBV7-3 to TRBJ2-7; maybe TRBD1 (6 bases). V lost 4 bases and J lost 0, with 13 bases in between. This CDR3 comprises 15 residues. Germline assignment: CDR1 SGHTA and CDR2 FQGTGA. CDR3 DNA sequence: TGTGCCAGCAGCTCGACGACAGGCTTCTCCTACGAGCAGTACTTC. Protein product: CASSSTTGFSYEQYF.

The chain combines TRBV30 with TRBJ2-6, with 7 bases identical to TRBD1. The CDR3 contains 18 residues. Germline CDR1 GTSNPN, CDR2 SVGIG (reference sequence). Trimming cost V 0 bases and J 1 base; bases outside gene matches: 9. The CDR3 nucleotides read TGTGCCTGGAGTGTGGACAGGACCTTCAAATCTGGGGCCAACGTCCTGACTTTC. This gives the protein CAWSVDRTFKSGANVLTF.

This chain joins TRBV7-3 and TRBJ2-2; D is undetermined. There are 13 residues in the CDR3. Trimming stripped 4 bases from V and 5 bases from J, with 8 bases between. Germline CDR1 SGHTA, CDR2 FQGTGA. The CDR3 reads CASSSARTGELFF. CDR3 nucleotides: TGTGCCAGCAGCTCCGCCCGGACCGGGGAGCTGTTTTTT.

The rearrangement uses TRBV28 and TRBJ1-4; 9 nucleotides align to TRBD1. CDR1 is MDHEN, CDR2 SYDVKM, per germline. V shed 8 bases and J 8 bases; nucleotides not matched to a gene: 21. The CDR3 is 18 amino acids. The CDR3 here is CASSSPPGQGARWEKLFF. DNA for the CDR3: TGTGCCAGCTCCTCCCCTCCGGGACAGGGCGCGCGGTGGGAAAAACTGTTTTTT.

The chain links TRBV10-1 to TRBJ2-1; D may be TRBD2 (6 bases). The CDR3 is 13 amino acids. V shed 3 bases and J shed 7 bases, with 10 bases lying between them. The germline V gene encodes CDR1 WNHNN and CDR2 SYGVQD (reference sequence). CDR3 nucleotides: TGCGCCAGCAGTGACGGGCGGGATAATGAGCAGTTCTTC. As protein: CASSDGRDNEQFF.

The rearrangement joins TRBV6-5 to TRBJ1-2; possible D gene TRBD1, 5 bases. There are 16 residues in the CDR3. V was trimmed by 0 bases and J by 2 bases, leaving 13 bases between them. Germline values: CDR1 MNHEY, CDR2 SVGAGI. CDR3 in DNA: TGTGCCAGCAGTTACTCGACCCAGGGTGCAAACTATGGCTACACCTTC. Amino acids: CASSYSTQGANYGYTF.

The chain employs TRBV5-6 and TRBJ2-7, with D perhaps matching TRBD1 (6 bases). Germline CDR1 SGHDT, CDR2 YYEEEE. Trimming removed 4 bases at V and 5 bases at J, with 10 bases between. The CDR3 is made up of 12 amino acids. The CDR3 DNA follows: TGTGCCAGCAGCGAATACAGGGACGAGCAGTACTTC. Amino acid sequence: CASSEYRDEQYF.

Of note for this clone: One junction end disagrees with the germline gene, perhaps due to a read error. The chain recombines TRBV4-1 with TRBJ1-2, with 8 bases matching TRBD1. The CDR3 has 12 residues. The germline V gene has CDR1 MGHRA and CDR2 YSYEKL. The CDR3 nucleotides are TGCGCCAGCAGCCAAGATTGGACAGGGAAGCTCTTC. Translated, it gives CASSQDWTGKLF.